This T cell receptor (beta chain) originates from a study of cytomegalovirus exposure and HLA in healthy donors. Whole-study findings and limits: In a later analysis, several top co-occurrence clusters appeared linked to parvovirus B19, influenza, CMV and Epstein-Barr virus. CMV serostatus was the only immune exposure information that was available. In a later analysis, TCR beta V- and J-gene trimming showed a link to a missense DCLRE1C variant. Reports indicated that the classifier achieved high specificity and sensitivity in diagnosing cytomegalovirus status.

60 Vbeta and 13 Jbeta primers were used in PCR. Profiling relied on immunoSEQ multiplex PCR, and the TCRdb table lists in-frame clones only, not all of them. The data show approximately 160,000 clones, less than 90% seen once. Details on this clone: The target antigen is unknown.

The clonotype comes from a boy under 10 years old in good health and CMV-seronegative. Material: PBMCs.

In nucleotides, the CDR3 is TGTGCCAGTAGTATAGAAGGGGGACAGGGAATTGTGCAGTACTTC. Translated, it gives CASSIEGGQGIVQYF. This sequence joins TRBV19 and TRBJ2-4, with TRBD1 identical over 9 bases. The CDR3 is 15 residues long. The germline V gene has CDR1 LNHDA and CDR2 SQIVND (reference sequence). The V gene end was trimmed by 0 bases and the J gene end by 13 bases; junction bases not matched to a gene: 10.